This T cell receptor beta chain was sequenced for a study of blood T cell repertoires in COVID-19. In the original processing: Estimated nucleated cell counts came from reference gene primer amplification. TCRdb's table, derived via immunoSEQ multiplex PCR, lists solely in-frame clones and lacks some. From that table come the V and J calls and clone size; the DNA was used to work out D and trimming. The repertoire holds roughly 120,000 clones, 70% to 90% seen once, with 2% to 2.5% in the top ten. Trimming took off 5 bases at V and 7 bases at J, with 12 bases between the two ends. CDR3 length equals 13 residues. Germline V lookup: CDR1 SGHNT, CDR2 YENEEA.

The receptor was derived from a young man with acute or convalescent COVID-19. The genes are TRBV11-3 and TRBJ2-1; tentative D call: TRBD2 (6 bases). Sequenced input: peripheral blood. CDR3 sequence (DNA): TGTGCCAGCAGCCCGGGTCGGGGGAATGAGCAGTTCTTC. This gives the protein CASSPGRGNEQFF.